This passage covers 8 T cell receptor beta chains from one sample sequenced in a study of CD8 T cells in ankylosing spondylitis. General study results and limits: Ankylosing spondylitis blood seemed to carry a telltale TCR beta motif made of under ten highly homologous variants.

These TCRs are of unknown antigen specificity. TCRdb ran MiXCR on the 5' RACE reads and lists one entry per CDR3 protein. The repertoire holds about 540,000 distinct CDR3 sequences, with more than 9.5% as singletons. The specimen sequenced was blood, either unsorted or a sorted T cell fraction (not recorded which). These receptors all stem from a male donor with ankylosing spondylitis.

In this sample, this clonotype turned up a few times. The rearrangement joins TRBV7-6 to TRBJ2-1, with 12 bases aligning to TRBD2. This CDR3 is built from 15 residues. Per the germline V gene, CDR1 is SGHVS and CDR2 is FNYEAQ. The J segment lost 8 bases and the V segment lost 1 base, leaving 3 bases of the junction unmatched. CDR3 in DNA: TGTGCCAGCAGCTTAGGACTAGCGGGAGACTATGAGCAGTTCTTC. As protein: CASSLGLAGDYEQFF.

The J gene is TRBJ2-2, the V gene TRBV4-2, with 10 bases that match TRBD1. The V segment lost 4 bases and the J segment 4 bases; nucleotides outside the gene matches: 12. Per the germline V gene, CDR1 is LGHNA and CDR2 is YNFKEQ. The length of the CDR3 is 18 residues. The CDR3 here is CASSRPRGTGVSTGELFF. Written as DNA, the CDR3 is TGTGCCAGCAGCCGACCACGTGGGACAGGGGTTAGCACCGGGGAGCTGTTTTTT.

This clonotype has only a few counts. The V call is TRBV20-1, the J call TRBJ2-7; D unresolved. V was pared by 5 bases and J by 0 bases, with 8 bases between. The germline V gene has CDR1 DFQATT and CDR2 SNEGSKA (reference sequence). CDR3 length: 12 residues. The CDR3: CSARPRSYEQYF. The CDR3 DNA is TGCAGTGCTCGTCCTCGCTCCTACGAGCAGTACTTC.

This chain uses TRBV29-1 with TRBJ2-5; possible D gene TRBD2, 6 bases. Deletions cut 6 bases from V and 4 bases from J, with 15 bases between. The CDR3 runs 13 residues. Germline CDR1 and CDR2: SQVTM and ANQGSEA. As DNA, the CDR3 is TGCAGCGTGGAGACTAGTGGGGTAGAGACCCAGTACTTC. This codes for CSVETSGVETQYF.

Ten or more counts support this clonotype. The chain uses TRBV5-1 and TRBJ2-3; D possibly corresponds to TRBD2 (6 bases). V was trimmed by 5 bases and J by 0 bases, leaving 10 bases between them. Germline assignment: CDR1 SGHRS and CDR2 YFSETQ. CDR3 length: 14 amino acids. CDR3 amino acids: CASRVGRSTDTQYF. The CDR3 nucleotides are TGCGCCAGCAGGGTCGGGAGAAGCACAGATACGCAGTATTTT.

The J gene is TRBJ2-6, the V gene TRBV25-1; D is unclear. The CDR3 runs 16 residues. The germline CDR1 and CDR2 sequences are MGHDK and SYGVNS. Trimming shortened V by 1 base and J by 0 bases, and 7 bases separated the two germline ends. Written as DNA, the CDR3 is TGTGCCAGCAGTGAATTGAAAAACTCTGGGGCCAACGTCCTGACTTTC. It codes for CASSELKNSGANVLTF.

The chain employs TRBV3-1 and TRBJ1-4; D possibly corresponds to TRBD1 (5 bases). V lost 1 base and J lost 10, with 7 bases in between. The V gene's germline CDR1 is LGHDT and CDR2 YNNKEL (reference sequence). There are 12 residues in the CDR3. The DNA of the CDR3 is TGTGCCAGCAGCCAAGCGGGGACAAAACTGTTTTTT. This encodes CASSQAGTKLFF.

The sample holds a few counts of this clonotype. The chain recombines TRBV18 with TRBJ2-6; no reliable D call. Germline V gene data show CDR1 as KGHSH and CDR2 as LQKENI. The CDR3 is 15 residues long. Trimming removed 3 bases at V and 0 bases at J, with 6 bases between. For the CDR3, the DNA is TGTGCCAGCTCACCCCAATCCTCTGGGGCCAACGTCCTGACTTTC. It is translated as CASSPQSSGANVLTF.